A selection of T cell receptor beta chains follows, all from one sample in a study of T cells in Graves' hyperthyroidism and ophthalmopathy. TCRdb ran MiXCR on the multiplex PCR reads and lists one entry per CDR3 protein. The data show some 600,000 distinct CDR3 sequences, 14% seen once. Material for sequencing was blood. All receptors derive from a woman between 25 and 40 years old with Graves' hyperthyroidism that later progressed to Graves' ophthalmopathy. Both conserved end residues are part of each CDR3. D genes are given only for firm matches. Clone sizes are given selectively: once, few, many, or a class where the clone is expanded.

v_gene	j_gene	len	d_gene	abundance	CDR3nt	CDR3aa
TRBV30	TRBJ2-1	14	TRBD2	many	TGTGCCTGGAGTAGCGGGAGCTCCTACAATGAGCAGTTCTTC	CAWSSGSSYNEQFF
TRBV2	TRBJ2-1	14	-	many	TGTGCCAGCAGCCGGGACGGATTCTACAATGAGCAGTTCTTC	CASSRDGFYNEQFF
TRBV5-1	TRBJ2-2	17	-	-	TGCGCCAGCAGCCAAACCCTACCGGGACAAAGAACCGGGGAGCTGTTTTTT	CASSQTLPGQRTGELFF
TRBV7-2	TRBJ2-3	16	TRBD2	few	TGTGCCAGCAGCAAGAGCGGACTAGCGGGAGGGGGTACGCAGTATTTT	CASSKSGLAGGGTQYF
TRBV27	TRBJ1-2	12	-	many	TGTGCCAGCTGGGGGCGGGACTATGGCTACACCTTC	CASWGRDYGYTF
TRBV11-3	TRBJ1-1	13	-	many	TGTGCCAGCAGCTTAGCCTCAGGGGAATCAGCTTTCTTT	CASSLASGESAFF
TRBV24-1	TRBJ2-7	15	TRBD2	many	TGTGCCACCAGTGACCCTAGCGGGAGCTCCTACGAGCAGTACTTC	CATSDPSGSSYEQYF
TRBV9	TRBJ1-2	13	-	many	TGTGCCAGCAGCGTAGGTCCGGGAGATGGCTACACCTTC	CASSVGPGDGYTF
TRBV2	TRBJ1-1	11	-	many	TGTGCCAGCAGGGGTTTCACTGAAGCTTTCTTT	CASRGFTEAFF
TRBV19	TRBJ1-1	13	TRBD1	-	TGTGCCAGTAGACCAGTACAGGGGGCTGAAGCTTTCTTT	CASRPVQGAEAFF
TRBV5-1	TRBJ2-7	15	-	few	TGCGCCAGCAGCTTGGGTGATGACAGCACTTACGAGCAGTACTTC	CASSLGDDSTYEQYF
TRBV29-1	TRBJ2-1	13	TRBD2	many	TGCAGCGTTGACGGGACTAGCGGGAATGAGCAGTTCTTC	CSVDGTSGNEQFF
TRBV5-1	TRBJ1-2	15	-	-	TGCGCCAGCGGAGGGGACGGGGGCGGGAACTATGGCTACACCTTC	CASGGDGGGNYGYTF
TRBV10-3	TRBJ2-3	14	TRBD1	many	TGTGCCACCCGGACAGGATCCATTGGAGATACGCAGTATTTT	CATRTGSIGDTQYF
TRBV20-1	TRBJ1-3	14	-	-	TGCAGTGCCAGAGATCGGGGAAATGGAAACACCATATATTTT	CSARDRGNGNTIYF
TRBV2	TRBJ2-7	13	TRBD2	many	TGTGCCAGCAGTGCGCGGGACTATCACGAGCAGTACTTC	CASSARDYHEQYF
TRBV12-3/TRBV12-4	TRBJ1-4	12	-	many	TGTGCCAGCAGTTTCTTCGGTGAAAAACTGTTTTTT	CASSFFGEKLFF
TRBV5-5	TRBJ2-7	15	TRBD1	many	TGTGCCAGCAGCTTGGAGGGACAGGGTGCCTACGAGCAGTACTTC	CASSLEGQGAYEQYF
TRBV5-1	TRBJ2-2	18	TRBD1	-	TGCGCCAGCAGCTTGGGCAACAGGGGGCCACTTCACACCGGGGAGCTGTTTTTT	CASSLGNRGPLHTGELFF
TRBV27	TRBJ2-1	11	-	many	TGTGCCAGCCAAGGGAACAATGAGCAGTTCTTC	CASQGNNEQFF
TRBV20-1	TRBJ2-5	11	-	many	TGCAGTCTCCGGGTAGGGGAGACCCAGTACTTC	CSLRVGETQYF
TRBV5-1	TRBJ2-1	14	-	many	TGCGCCAGCAGAGGGTCCTCCGCCGGCAATGAGCAGTTCTTC	CASRGSSAGNEQFF
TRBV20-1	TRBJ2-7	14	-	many	TGCAGTGCTAGAGATGCGAAGGGGTTGTACGAGCAGTACTTC	CSARDAKGLYEQYF
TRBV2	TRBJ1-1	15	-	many	TGTGCCGGACTAGGGGGAGGGGCGGGGAACACTGAAGCTTTCTTT	CAGLGGGAGNTEAFF
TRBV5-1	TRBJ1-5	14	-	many	TGCGCCAGCAGCTTGGAGGAGGGAGGTCAGCCCCAGCATTTT	CASSLEEGGQPQHF
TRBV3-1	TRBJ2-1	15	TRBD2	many	TGTGCCAGCAGCCAAGGGGGACTAGCGAGTAATGAGCAGTTCTTC	CASSQGGLASNEQFF
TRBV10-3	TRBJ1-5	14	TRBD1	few	TGTGCCATCAGTGGGACAGGGGCCAATCAGCCCCAGCATTTT	CAISGTGANQPQHF
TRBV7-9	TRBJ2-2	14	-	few	TGTGCCAGCAGCCCTACGGTCCAGACCGGGGAGCTGTTTTTT	CASSPTVQTGELFF
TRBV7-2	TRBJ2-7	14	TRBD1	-	TGTGCCAGCAGCTGGAGACAGGGGTTTAACAAGCAGTACTTC	CASSWRQGFNKQYF
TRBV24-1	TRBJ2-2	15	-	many	TGTGCCACCAGTGACACAGGTGGAAGTGCCGGGGAGCTGTTTTTT	CATSDTGGSAGELFF
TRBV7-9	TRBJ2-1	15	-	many	TGTGCCAGCAGCTTAGGGGAGATAGCGCTGGATGAGCAGTTCTTC	CASSLGEIALDEQFF
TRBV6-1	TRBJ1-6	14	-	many	TGTGCCAGCAGGAGCCCGTTCGATAATTCACCCCTCCACTTT	CASRSPFDNSPLHF
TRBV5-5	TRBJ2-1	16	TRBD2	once	TGTGCCAGCAGCTTGTCCGCGGGAGGGCCCTACAATGAGCAGTTCTTC	CASSLSAGGPYNEQFF
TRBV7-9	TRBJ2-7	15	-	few	TGTGCCAGCAGCTTAATCCGAGGCGACGGATACGAGCAGTACTTC	CASSLIRGDGYEQYF
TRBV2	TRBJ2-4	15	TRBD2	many	TGTGCCAGCAGTGAAGGGAGGGGGACTAGCGGGAGAGGGTACTTC	CASSEGRGTSGRGYF
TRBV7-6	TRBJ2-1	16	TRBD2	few	TGTGCCAGCAGCTTAAAGCGGGAGGGCCCAGTACAGGAGCAGTTCTTC	CASSLKREGPVQEQFF
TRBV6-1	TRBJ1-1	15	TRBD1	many	TGTGCCAGCAGTGTGACCGGGACAGTGAACACTGAAGCTTTCTTT	CASSVTGTVNTEAFF
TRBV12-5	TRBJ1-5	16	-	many	TGTGCTAGTGGCCCCCCGGGGGAGGGGAATAGCCAGCCCCAGCATTTT	CASGPPGEGNSQPQHF
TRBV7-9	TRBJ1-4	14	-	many	TGTGCCAGCAGCTTTTCTCAATCTAATGAAAAACTGTTTTTT	CASSFSQSNEKLFF
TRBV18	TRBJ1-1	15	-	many	TGTGCCAGCTCAGTGACAGAAGGAATGAACACTGAAGCTTTCTTT	CASSVTEGMNTEAFF
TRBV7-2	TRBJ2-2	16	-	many	TGTGCCAGCAGCCATCCGTGGGCTGGAGGCACCGGGGAGCTGTTTTTT	CASSHPWAGGTGELFF
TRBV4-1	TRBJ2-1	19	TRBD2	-	TGCGCCAGCAGCCAAGACGAGGGACTAGCGGGAGGGCCGGGGGATGAGCAGTTCTTC	CASSQDEGLAGGPGDEQFF
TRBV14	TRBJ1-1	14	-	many	TGTGCCAGCAGCCATGGGATCAGGGACTCTGAAGCTTTCTTT	CASSHGIRDSEAFF
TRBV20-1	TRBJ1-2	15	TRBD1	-	TGCAGTGCCTCTATTTCCGGGACAGGGAAGGATGGCTACACCTTC	CSASISGTGKDGYTF
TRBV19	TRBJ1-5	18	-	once	TGTGCCAGTATTTCGAGGGCAGCACTTGCTAATGGCAATCAGCCCCAGCATTTT	CASISRAALANGNQPQHF
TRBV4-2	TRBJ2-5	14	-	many	TGTGCCAGCAGCCTAACAACTTCCGATGAGACCCAGTACTTC	CASSLTTSDETQYF
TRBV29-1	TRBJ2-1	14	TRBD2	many	TGCAGCGTTGATCGCCTAGCGGGAGGGCATGAGCAGTTCTTC	CSVDRLAGGHEQFF
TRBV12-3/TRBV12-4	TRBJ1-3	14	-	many	TGTGCCAGCAGTTCCAACAGGGCTGGAAACACCATATATTTT	CASSSNRAGNTIYF
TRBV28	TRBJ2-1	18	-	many	TGTGCCAGCAGTTCTGCAGAGGGCGCCAGGGGCGCCTACAATGAGCAGTTCTTC	CASSSAEGARGAYNEQFF
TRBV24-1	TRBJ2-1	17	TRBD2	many	TGTGCCACCAGTGATCTGGCTAGCGGGAGTGTCTACAATGAGCAGTTCTTC	CATSDLASGSVYNEQFF